This passage covers 24 T cell receptor beta chains from one sample sequenced in a study of T cell responses to AZD1222 COVID-19 vaccine. The data were produced by immunoSEQ multiplex PCR, yet TCRdb's version contains in-frame clones alone and is incomplete. The top ten clones hold 40% to 55% of a sample with roughly 20,000 clones, approximately 80% of them seen once. The sample in question was peripheral blood, obtained on day 0 of AZD1222 vaccination. Source of these receptors: an adult in good health.

The J gene is TRBJ2-3, the V gene TRBV6-5; D could derive from TRBD1 or TRBD2 (5 bases each). The ends were cut back, 5 bases at V and 2 bases at J, with 14 bases in the middle. The CDR3 runs to 15 residues. Germline V lookup: CDR1 MNHEY, CDR2 SVGAGI. CDR3 nucleotide sequence: TGTGCCAGCAGTCCTTTAGGGGACCACACAGATACGCAGTATTTT. Its translation is CASSPLGDHTDTQYF.

This clone showed up just a few times. The chain uses TRBV7-2 and TRBJ2-7; 8 bases match TRBD1. V trimming: 4 bases; J trimming: 6 bases; junction bases outside the gene matches: 11. The CDR3 has 15 residues. The germline V gene has CDR1 SGHTA and CDR2 FQGNSA. The DNA of the CDR3 is TGTGCCAGCAGCTCCCCAGACAGGGGACCTGGCGAGCAGTACTTC. Translated: CASSSPDRGPGEQYF.

V is TRBV30 and J is TRBJ2-7, with 8 bases aligning to TRBD2. The germline gives CDR1 GTSNPN, CDR2 SVGIG (reference sequence). This CDR3 spans 11 amino acids. The V and J ends lost 3 bases and 9 bases, in that order; junction bases with no gene match: 4. This chain's CDR3 is CAWSGGGVQYF. The CDR3 DNA sequence: TGTGCCTGGAGCGGGGGGGGTGTGCAGTACTTC.

V is TRBV7-6 and J is TRBJ2-2; no reliable D call. Germline V gene sequence: CDR1 SGHVS, CDR2 FNYEAQ. Trimming removed 3 bases at V and 0 bases at J, with 14 bases between. The CDR3 totals 17 residues. The CDR3 DNA reads TGTGCCAGCAGCTTCAGTCCTCGGTTCGCGAACACCGGGGAGCTGTTTTTT. It is translated as CASSFSPRFANTGELFF.

This clone appeared a few times. This chain connects TRBV27 to TRBJ2-1; 12 nucleotides agree with TRBD2. CDR3 size: 16 residues. V lost 4 bases, J lost 8 bases, and 9 bases stayed unmatched. Germline V gene data show CDR1 as MNHEY and CDR2 as SMNVEV (reference sequence). The DNA of the CDR3 is TGTGCCAGCAGTTCCCTAGCGGGGGGGCCGGGTCATGAGCAGTTCTTC. It codes for CASSSLAGGPGHEQFF.

The chain combines TRBV4-3 with TRBJ1-3; maybe TRBD1 (6 bases). The CDR3 loop spans 16 amino acids. CDR1 is LGHNA, CDR2 YSLEER, per germline. Trimming took off 4 bases at V and 3 bases at J, with 16 bases between the two ends. DNA for the CDR3: TGCGCCAGCAGCCCCTCAGGGGCGGGGTTTGGAAACACCATATATTTT. Translating it yields CASSPSGAGFGNTIYF.

The gene calls are TRBV20-1 and TRBJ2-1, with D uncertain. CDR3 size: 11 residues. The V gene lost 5 bases and the J gene lost 3 bases, with 5 bases spanning the gap. The germline gives CDR1 DFQATT, CDR2 SNEGSKA (reference sequence). The CDR3 sequence: CSAGSYNEQFF. In DNA, the CDR3 is TGCAGTGCTGGTAGCTACAATGAGCAGTTCTTC.

The rearrangement uses TRBV7-2 and TRBJ2-3, with 8 positions matching TRBD2. From germline, CDR1 is SGHTA and CDR2 FQGNSA. With V trimmed by 3 bases and J by 2 bases, 7 bases remained unmatched. The length of the CDR3 is 16 residues. The CDR3 reads CASSFLAGTSTDTQYF. The CDR3 DNA follows: TGTGCCAGCAGCTTTCTAGCGGGTACATCCACAGATACGCAGTATTTT.

The chain recombines TRBV20-1 with TRBJ2-1; 7 nucleotides match TRBD2. The CDR3 length is 16 residues. Germline CDR1 is DFQATT and CDR2 is SNEGSKA (reference sequence). V was clipped by 3 bases and J by 0 bases; unmatched bases: 8. The chain's CDR3 is CSASPAGGSSYNEQFF. In nucleotides, the CDR3 is TGCAGTGCTAGTCCCGCCGGCGGGAGCTCCTACAATGAGCAGTTCTTC.

In its sample, this clone was seen a few times. The chain couples TRBV18 to TRBJ2-7, with no clear D. This CDR3 region has 13 residues. V was pared by 8 bases and J by 0 bases, with 11 bases between. Per germline, CDR1 KGHSH and CDR2 LQKENI. CDR3 bases: TGTGCCAGCGTACCCTTTAGCTCCTACGAGCAGTACTTC. Translated, it gives CASVPFSSYEQYF. The entire variable domain, with the rest obtained from reference TRBV18 and TRBJ2-7, is as follows: NAGVMQNPRHLVRRRGQEARLRCSPMKGHSHVYWYRQLPEEGLKFMVYLQKENIIDESGMPKERFSAEFPKEGPSILRIQQVVRGDSAAYFCASVPFSSYEQYFGPGTRLTVT.

The rearrangement links TRBV5-1 to TRBJ1-1, with a possible D match to TRBD1 (5 bases). V was cut by 6 bases and J by 1 base, with 16 bases left in between. Germline CDR1 SGHRS, CDR2 YFSETQ. The CDR3 contains 15 residues. The CDR3 region is CASTSRLGENTEAFF. The CDR3 DNA is TGCGCCAGCACGTCCCGCCTGGGGGAGAACACTGAAGCTTTCTTT.

This rearrangement joins TRBV6-5 to TRBJ2-7; either TRBD1 or TRBD2 may supply D (5 bases each). Germline lookup yields CDR1 MNHEY and CDR2 SVGAGI. This CDR3 region has 14 residues. Trimming pared 0 bases from V and 9 bases from J, leaving 15 bases between. The CDR3 sequence: CASSYSKGTLWQYF. DNA of the CDR3: TGTGCCAGCAGTTACTCCAAGGGGACCCTCTGGCAGTACTTC.

This clone was recorded only once. The V call is TRBV15, the J call TRBJ2-1; D gene unclear. Trimming stripped 0 bases from V and 15 bases from J, with 12 bases between. The CDR3 is 12 residues long. CDR1 is LNHNV and CDR2 is YYDKDF in the germline V gene (reference sequence). The CDR3 is CATSREAGQVFF. CDR3 DNA sequence: TGTGCCACCAGCAGAGAGGCAGGTCAGGTGTTCTTC.

The rearrangement joins TRBV5-1 to TRBJ2-5; 9 bases map to TRBD2. The CDR3 has 17 residues. V lost 0 bases, J lost 1 base, and 7 bases stayed unmatched. CDR1 is SGHRS and CDR2 is YFSETQ in the germline V gene. The CDR3 spells CASSLGSGGHTQETQYF. The CDR3 coding sequence is TGCGCCAGCAGCTTGGGTAGCGGGGGCCATACCCAAGAGACCCAGTACTTC.

The chain links TRBV11-2 to TRBJ2-7; no reliable D call. V lost 0 bases, J lost 4 bases, and 4 bases lay in between. CDR1 SGHAT and CDR2 FQNNGV come from the germline V gene. The CDR3 is 12 residues long. CDR3 sequence: CASSLDFYEQYF. Written as DNA, the CDR3 is TGTGCCAGCAGCTTAGACTTTTACGAGCAGTACTTC.

The V call is TRBV19, the J call TRBJ2-6, with 8 bases that match TRBD2. Germline V gene sequence: CDR1 LNHDA, CDR2 SQIVND (reference sequence). V shed 7 bases, J shed 4 bases, and the junction held 12 bases outside the gene matches. This CDR3 is 17 amino acids long. The CDR3 DNA reads TGTGCCAGTAATTTGGGCAGGGGACTAGAAGGGGCCAACGTCCTGACTTTC. Translation: CASNLGRGLEGANVLTF.

This sequence joins TRBV2 and TRBJ2-3, with no clear D. The germline gives CDR1 SNHLY, CDR2 FYNNEI. Trimming removed 2 bases from V and 1 base from J, with 10 bases in between. The CDR3 loop spans 15 amino acids. CDR3 sequence (DNA): TGTGCCAGCAGTGAACACGCTCTAGGCACAGATACGCAGTATTTT. Translation: CASSEHALGTDTQYF.

This clone was detected once. The gene calls are TRBV29-1 and TRBJ2-5; TRBD1 agrees at 10 bases. Trimming at V came to 8 bases and at J to 0 bases, leaving 6 bases not matched to a gene. This CDR3 spans 14 amino acids. Looked up from germline, CDR1 is SQVTM and CDR2 is ANQGSEA. CDR3 loop: CSTRDRGYQETQYF. Here the CDR3 DNA reads TGCAGCACACGGGACAGGGGTTACCAAGAGACCCAGTACTTC.

This rearrangement joins TRBV2 to TRBJ2-5, with 7 nucleotides matching TRBD2. Germline V lookup: CDR1 SNHLY, CDR2 FYNNEI. The CDR3 has 14 amino acids. J gave up 5 bases and V 8 bases, and 11 bases lay outside the gene matches. CDR3 in amino acids: CASQEPLGGETQYF. CDR3 nucleotides: TGTGCCAGCCAAGAACCGTTGGGGGGGGAGACCCAGTACTTC.

This chain links TRBV11-1 with TRBJ2-1, with 10 bases identical to TRBD1. J was trimmed by 3 bases and V by 5 bases; bases with no gene match: 4. In germline, CDR1 is SGHAT, CDR2 FQDESV (reference sequence). CDR3 size: 15 residues. This CDR3 reads CASSPGTGVYNEQFF. In DNA form, the CDR3 reads TGTGCCAGCAGCCCCGGGACAGGGGTCTACAATGAGCAGTTCTTC.

The chain carries TRBV28 and TRBJ1-1; no reliable D call. V was shortened by 3 bases and J by 4 bases, with 9 bases between the two germline ends. Looked up from germline, CDR1 is MDHEN and CDR2 is SYDVKM. CDR3 length equals 13 residues. Here the CDR3 DNA reads TGTGCCAGCAGTTTTCCCGGAATCACTGAAGCTTTCTTT. Translation: CASSFPGITEAFF.

V gene TRBV18 combines with J gene TRBJ2-1; weak D call: TRBD1 (5 bases). The germline V gene has CDR1 KGHSH and CDR2 LQKENI. This CDR3 contains 15 residues. Trimming removed 4 bases from V and 0 bases from J, with 10 bases in between. In DNA form, the CDR3 reads TGTGCCAGCTCACTAACAGACAGCTCCTACAATGAGCAGTTCTTC. It translates to CASSLTDSSYNEQFF. The full variable domain, its missing parts supplied by reference TRBV18 and TRBJ2-1, is NAGVMQNPRHLVRRRGQEARLRCSPMKGHSHVYWYRQLPEEGLKFMVYLQKENIIDESGMPKERFSAEFPKEGPSILRIQQVVRGDSAAYFCASSLTDSSYNEQFFGPGTRLTVL.

The CDR3 coding sequence is TGTGCCTGGAGTGTCTCGGGACGGGATTCACCCCTCCACTTT. Its translation: CAWSVSGRDSPLHF. The rearrangement uses TRBV30 and TRBJ1-6; weak D call: TRBD1 (5 bases). CDR1 is GTSNPN and CDR2 is SVGIG in the germline V gene (reference sequence). This CDR3 spans 14 amino acids. Trimming shortened V by 0 bases and J by 8 bases, and 11 bases separated the two germline ends. Complete variable domain (other parts from reference TRBV30 and TRBJ1-6): SQTIHQWPATLVQPVGSPLSLECTVEGTSNPNLYWYRQAAGRGLQLLFYSVGIGQISSEVPQNLSASRPQDRQFILSSKKLLLSDSGFYLCAWSVSGRDSPLHFGNGTRLTVT.

V gene TRBV5-1 combines with J gene TRBJ1-3; TRBD1 might be the D (6 bases). CDR3 length equals 15 residues. The germline V gene encodes CDR1 SGHRS and CDR2 YFSETQ. Trimming pared 1 base from V and 3 bases from J, leaving 11 bases between. CDR3 nucleotides: TGCGCCAGCAGCTTGATGGGGGCCCTTGGAAACACCATATATTTT. Its translation is CASSLMGALGNTIYF.